The 23 T cell receptor beta chains given below trace back to one sample, sequenced in a study of T cells of healthy individuals. TCRdb reprocessed the 5' RACE reads with MiXCR, giving one entry per CDR3 protein. The repertoire holds about 57,000 distinct CDR3 sequences, with roughly 15% as singletons. Receptor source: a human donor in good health.

J is TRBJ2-7 and V is TRBV11-2; 15 positions agree with TRBD2. Trimming took 5 bases from V and 6 from J; bases not matched to a gene: 2. Looked up from germline, CDR1 is SGHAT and CDR2 is FQNNGV. The CDR3 extends over 14 amino acids. As DNA, the CDR3 is TGTGCCAGCAGCGGGGGACTAGCGGGGGGCGAGCAGTACTTC. Translated, it gives CASSGGLAGGEQYF. The complete variable domain, with remaining parts taken from reference TRBV11-2 and TRBJ2-7, reads EAGVAQSPRYKIIEKRQSVAFWCNPISGHATLYWYQQILGQGPKLLIQFQNNGVVDDSQLPKDRFSAERLKGVDSTLKIQPAKLEDSAVYLCASSGGLAGGEQYFGPGTRLTVT.

The chain is built from TRBV5-5 and TRBJ2-3; 10 nucleotides match TRBD2. The length of the CDR3 is 16 residues. J lost 1 base, V lost 4 bases, and 6 bases had no gene match. The V gene's germline CDR1 is SGHKS and CDR2 YYEKEE (reference sequence). Written as DNA, the CDR3 is TGTGCCAGCAGCCTGCCTAGCGGGGGTCGCACAGATACGCAGTATTTT. Encoded protein: CASSLPSGGRTDTQYF.

V and J are TRBV11-2 and TRBJ1-4, with unresolved D. This CDR3 spans 15 amino acids. Trimming took 5 bases from V and 5 from J, leaving 15 bases between them. Germline V gene lookup returns CDR1 SGHAT and CDR2 FQNNGV. In DNA, the CDR3 is TGTGCCAGCAGCCCTCATTTATGGGAAAATGAAAAACTGTTTTTT. As protein: CASSPHLWENEKLFF.

The chain carries TRBV6-5 and TRBJ1-1; D might be TRBD1 (5 bases). Germline loops: CDR1 MNHEY, CDR2 SVGAGI. The CDR3 covers 16 residues. Deletions cut 2 bases from V and 1 base from J, with 14 bases between. DNA of the CDR3: TGTGCCAGCAGTTACGGCGGGGGAGTTACGAACACTGAAGCTTTCTTT. Its protein product is CASSYGGGVTNTEAFF.

The table lists this clonotype with many counts. The chain uses TRBV29-1 and TRBJ2-3; D remains unclear. The CDR3 runs to 12 residues. From germline, CDR1 is SQVTM and CDR2 ANQGSEA. Trimming removed 7 bases at V and 5 bases at J, with 13 bases between. DNA of the CDR3: TGCAGCGCTCCAAACCCGGGAGATACGCAGTATTTT. It specifies CSAPNPGDTQYF.

The chain uses TRBV7-8 and TRBJ2-7, with TRBD1 identical over 10 bases. CDR3 length: 15 residues. The trim removed 5 bases at V and 1 base at J, leaving 5 bases unmatched. CDR1 SGHVS and CDR2 FQNEAQ come from the germline V gene. Here the CDR3 reads CASSHRDRGSYEQYF. The CDR3 DNA is TGTGCCAGCAGCCACCGGGACAGGGGTTCCTACGAGCAGTACTTC.

There are many counts of this clonotype. The CDR3 loop is CASSEDSSGGYEQYF. In nucleotides, the CDR3 is TGTGCCAGCAGCGAAGACAGTAGCGGAGGCTACGAGCAGTACTTC. This sequence joins TRBV7-2 and TRBJ2-7, with a weak D call TRBD2 (6 bases). Germline V gene data show CDR1 as SGHTA and CDR2 as FQGNSA. This CDR3 region has 15 residues. With 5 bases removed from V and 3 bases from J, the gap between germline ends came to 17 bases.

V is TRBV21-1 and J is TRBJ1-4. TRBV21-1 is a pseudogene locus. This CDR3 comprises 16 residues. CDR3 region: CASSPTRPRDNEKLFF. The CDR3 nucleotides are TGTGCCAGCAGCCCCACCCGGCCAAGGGATAATGAAAAACTGTTTTTT.

In this sample, this clonotype turned up once. This may be a read error, as it is one base from a much larger clone. V and J are TRBV7-6 and TRBJ1-3, with D unclear. CDR1 SGHVS and CDR2 FNYEAQ come from the germline V gene. The CDR3 is 16 amino acids. The DNA for the CDR3 is TGTGCCAGCAGCACCCGATACACGAACTCTGGAAACACCGTATATTTT. Translated, it gives CASSTRYTNSGNTVYF. Variable domain in full (rest from reference TRBV7-6 and TRBJ1-3): GAGVSQSPRYKVTKRGQDVALRCDPISGHVSLYWYRQALGQGPEFLTYFNYEAQQDKSGLPNDRFSAERPEGSISTLTIQRTEQRDSAMYRCASSTRYTNSGNTVYFGEGSWLTVV.

There are a few counts of this clonotype. The J gene is TRBJ2-1, the V gene TRBV20-1, with 15 bases aligning to TRBD2. Germline V CDR1 and CDR2: DFQATT, SNEGSKA (reference sequence). Unmatched junction bases numbered 8, after V lost 5 bases and J lost 12 bases. The CDR3 consists of 14 residues. The CDR3 DNA follows: TGCAGTGCTTATCGGACTAGCGGGGGGGCAGGGCAGTTCTTC. Translated: CSAYRTSGGAGQFF.

This clonotype was observed at least ten times. CDR3 protein: CSARRDHNEQFF. CDR3 nucleotide sequence: TGCAGTGCTAGGCGGGACCACAATGAGCAGTTCTTC. V gene TRBV20-1 combines with J gene TRBJ2-1, with a tentative D call TRBD2 (6 bases). CDR3 length: 12 amino acids. Germline V CDR1 and CDR2: DFQATT, SNEGSKA (reference sequence). V shed 3 bases and J shed 5 bases, with 8 bases lying between them.

This chain connects TRBV30 to TRBJ2-2, with TRBD2 as a possible D gene (6 bases). Germline V CDR1 and CDR2: GTSNPN, SVGIG (reference sequence). Trimming left V 0 bases short and J 6 bases short, with 8 bases between. The CDR3 consists of 13 residues. Written as DNA, the CDR3 is TGTGCCTGGAGTGTAGGAGGGGCCGGGGAGCTGTTTTTT. Its protein product is CAWSVGGAGELFF.

This clonotype came up a few times. The chain employs TRBV27 and TRBJ2-7, with D unclear. The CDR3 spans 15 residues. V was trimmed by 4 bases and J by 1 base, leaving 14 bases between them. The germline V gene encodes CDR1 MNHEY and CDR2 SMNVEV (reference sequence). For the CDR3, the DNA is TGTGCCAGCAGTTCCGTCGCGAAAAGGTCCTACGAGCAGTACTTC. Translating it yields CASSSVAKRSYEQYF.

At least ten counts were recorded for this clonotype. The chain has TRBV25-1 and TRBJ2-5, with D tentatively TRBD1 (6 bases). There are 15 residues in the CDR3. Deletions cut 2 bases from V and 1 base from J, with 11 bases between. The germline gives CDR1 MGHDK, CDR2 SYGVNS. The CDR3 nucleotides are TGTGCCAGCAGTGAAAAGGGGGTCGCCCAAGAGACCCAGTACTTC. This codes for CASSEKGVAQETQYF.

This clonotype was found many times. The chain joins TRBV29-1 to TRBJ1-1; D is unresolved. Trimming removed 3 bases from V and 0 bases from J, with 8 bases in between. CDR1 and CDR2 from the germline V gene are SQVTM and ANQGSEA. The CDR3 runs to 13 residues. The CDR3 region is CSVEQLLNTEAFF. CDR3 DNA sequence: TGCAGCGTTGAGCAGCTATTGAACACTGAAGCTTTCTTT. Full variable domain (remainder filled in from reference TRBV29-1 and TRBJ1-1): SAVISQKPSRDICQRGTSLTIQCQVDSQVTMMFWYRQQPGQSLTLIATANQGSEATYESGFVIDKFPISRPNLTFSTLTVSNMSPEDSSIYLCSVEQLLNTEAFFGQGTRLTVV.

In this sample, this clonotype turned up a few times. The V and J genes are TRBV28 and TRBJ2-7; D gene ambiguous. The CDR3 extends over 15 amino acids. V shed 1 base and J shed 3 bases, with 13 bases lying between them. Germline lookup yields CDR1 MDHEN and CDR2 SYDVKM. For the CDR3, the DNA is TGTGCCAGCAGTTTATCTTTCCAGGCTCGCTACGAGCAGTACTTC. This gives the protein CASSLSFQARYEQYF.

The sample holds many counts of this clonotype. J is TRBJ2-2 and V is TRBV12-3 or TRBV12-4, with D perhaps matching TRBD1 or TRBD2 (5 bases each). The germline V and J ends were trimmed by 5 bases and 6 bases, with 19 bases remaining between them. This CDR3 region has 16 residues. DNA of the CDR3: TGTGCCAGCAGTCCACAGGTCCTAGAGGGGTCCGGGGAGCTGTTTTTT. It yields the protein CASSPQVLEGSGELFF.

The chain is built from TRBV7-6 and TRBJ2-3; weak D call: TRBD1 (6 bases). Trimming removed 5 bases from V and 4 bases from J, with 16 bases in between. CDR1 and CDR2 (germline): SGHVS, FNYEAQ. This CDR3 is 15 amino acids long. The CDR3 coding sequence is TGTGCCAGCAGCCCCGGGCAGGGGCGTGCAGATACGCAGTATTTT. Translated: CASSPGQGRADTQYF.

This clonotype occurred many times. The chain links TRBV9 to TRBJ1-1; D call uncertain. This CDR3 contains 13 residues. Trimming took 0 bases from V and 5 from J, leaving 8 bases between them. The germline V gene has CDR1 SGDLS and CDR2 YYNGEE. CDR3 in DNA: TGTGCCAGCAGCGTAGTGGTGGGGACTGAAGCTTTCTTT. Translating it yields CASSVVVGTEAFF.

The chain employs TRBV6-1 and TRBJ1-1; D may be TRBD1 (5 bases). This CDR3 has 14 amino acids. The germline V gene has CDR1 MNHNS and CDR2 SASEGT. V gave up 3 bases and J gave up 5 bases, with 13 bases separating them. The CDR3 loop reads CASSDQGASTEAFF. In DNA form, the CDR3 reads TGTGCCAGCAGTGATCAGGGCGCATCGACTGAAGCTTTCTTT.

The gene calls are TRBV15 and TRBJ1-6; 8 bases fit TRBD1. Germline V gene lookup returns CDR1 LNHNV and CDR2 YYDKDF (reference sequence). This CDR3 comprises 17 residues. V lost 0 bases and J lost 9; bases outside the gene matches: 10. The CDR3 DNA follows: TGTGCCACCAGCAGAGATTGGGACGGACAGGGACCTTCACCCCTCCACTTT. Translating gives CATSRDWDGQGPSPLHF.

The chain combines TRBV6-6 with TRBJ2-3, with unresolved D. Looked up from germline, CDR1 is MNHNY and CDR2 is SVGAGI (reference sequence). The CDR3 length is 13 residues. The V end lost 0 bases, the J end lost 4 bases, and 5 bases lay between the germline ends. CDR3 residues: CASSYSKPDTQYF. The CDR3, as DNA: TGTGCCAGCAGTTACTCGAAACCAGATACGCAGTATTTT.

The chain recombines TRBV5-1 with TRBJ1-3; TRBD1 aligns across 7 bases. The CDR3 runs 15 residues. J gave up 3 bases and V 1 base, and 4 bases lay outside the gene matches. From germline, CDR1 is SGHRS and CDR2 YFSETQ. The CDR3 DNA is TGCGCCAGCAGCTTGCTTCCAGGGGGTGGAAACACCATATATTTT. As protein: CASSLLPGGGNTIYF. Using reference TRBV5-1 and TRBJ1-3 for the parts outside the CDR3, the full variable domain is KAGVTQTPRYLIKTRGQQVTLSCSPISGHRSVSWYQQTPGQGLQFLFEYFSETQRNKGNFPGRFSGRQFSNSRSEMNVSTLELGDSALYLCASSLLPGGGNTIYFGEGSWLTVV.